The 10 T cell receptor beta chains in this list originate from one sample, sequenced in a study of beta chain features in type 1 diabetes. The authors reverse transcribed all of the isolated RNA, so sequencing captured expressed TCRB transcripts. The repertoire was sequenced with immunoSEQ multiplex PCR; TCRdb's copy has only in-frame clones and lacks some. Of more than 110,000 clones in the sample, about 7% were seen once. The sequenced material came from central memory CD4+ T cells from blood. Receptors were obtained from a woman younger than 45 in good health.

This clone was seen more than once but under ten times. This chain links TRBV28 with TRBJ1-1; TRBD1 matches at 8 bases. V was pared by 8 bases and J by 4 bases, with 9 bases of the junction left unmatched. The germline gives CDR1 MDHEN, CDR2 SYDVKM. CDR3 length: 14 amino acids. The CDR3, as DNA: TGTGCCAGCGGGTTACAGGGGGGTAGCACTGAAGCTTTCTTT. It yields the protein CASGLQGGSTEAFF. The entire variable domain, with the rest obtained from reference TRBV28 and TRBJ1-1, is as follows: DVKVTQSSRYLVKRTGEKVFLECVQDMDHENMFWYRQDPGLGLRLIYFSYDVKMKEKGDIPEGYSVSREKKERFSLILESASTNQTSMYLCASGLQGGSTEAFFGQGTRLTVV.

V is TRBV9 and J is TRBJ1-2; D is uncertain. Between the trimmed V and J ends, which lost 4 bases and 4 bases, there was a span of 14 bases. This CDR3 is built from 14 residues. The germline V gene has CDR1 SGDLS and CDR2 YYNGEE. CDR3 loop: CASSTTTSGYGYTF. The CDR3 DNA reads as TGTGCCAGCAGCACCACGACAAGCGGCTATGGCTACACCTTC.

This clone was detected only a few times. The rearrangement joins TRBV5-1 to TRBJ1-4; weak D call: TRBD1 (5 bases). This CDR3 is built from 15 residues. The V end was cut by 1 base, the J end by 5 bases, with 12 bases between. Looked up from germline, CDR1 is SGHRS and CDR2 is YFSETQ. The chain's CDR3 is CASSLWGGTNEKLFF. The CDR3, as DNA: TGCGCCAGCAGCTTGTGGGGCGGCACCAATGAAAAACTGTTTTTT.

The gene calls are TRBV7-9 and TRBJ1-2, with D uncertain. Trimming pared 5 bases from V and 3 bases from J, leaving 7 bases between. In germline, CDR1 is SEHNR, CDR2 FQNEAQ (reference sequence). This CDR3 contains 12 residues. The CDR3 nucleotides read TGTGCCAGCAGCCCGGCGGACTATGGCTACACCTTC. Protein product: CASSPADYGYTF.

V is TRBV7-9 and J is TRBJ2-7; weak D call: TRBD1 (5 bases). Germline loops: CDR1 SEHNR, CDR2 FQNEAQ (reference sequence). The CDR3 totals 14 residues. V lost 4 bases and J 3 bases, leaving 13 bases between the germline ends. The CDR3 loop reads CASSSGRAGYEQYF. The DNA for the CDR3 is TGTGCCAGCAGCTCCGGCAGGGCAGGCTACGAGCAGTACTTC.

Only a few counts were recorded for this clone. The CDR3 region is CASSQAAGGFSEQYF. The CDR3 bases are TGCGCCAGCAGCCAGGCGGCGGGAGGTTTCAGCGAGCAGTACTTC. The chain is built from TRBV5-1 and TRBJ2-7, with 8 bases that match TRBD2. CDR3 length equals 15 residues. Per germline, CDR1 SGHRS and CDR2 YFSETQ. After removal of 4 bases from V and 6 bases from J, the junction contained 12 bases not matched to a gene.

This clone came up a few times. V and J are TRBV7-8 and TRBJ1-4; D is unclear. Germline CDR1 reads SGHVS; CDR2 reads FQNEAQ. The germline V and J ends were trimmed by 6 bases and 5 bases, with 16 bases remaining between them. This CDR3 contains 15 residues. The CDR3 DNA follows: TGTGCCAGCAGGAGCCGTACAGCAGTCAATGAAAAACTGTTTTTT. Translating it yields CASRSRTAVNEKLFF. Variable domain in full (rest from reference TRBV7-8 and TRBJ1-4): GAGVSQSPRYKVAKRGQDVALRCDPISGHVSLFWYQQALGQGPEFLTYFQNEAQLDKSGLPSDRFFAERPEGSVSTLKIQRTQQEDSAVYLCASRSRTAVNEKLFFGSGTQLSVL.

This clone was picked up a small number of times. The chain combines TRBV9 with TRBJ2-7; 9 bases agree with TRBD1. Trimming took 4 bases from V and 5 from J; bases not matched to a gene: 10. CDR3 length equals 15 residues. CDR1 and CDR2 from the germline V gene are SGDLS and YYNGEE. The CDR3 reads CASSLGDRVTDEQYF. The CDR3 region has the DNA TGTGCCAGCAGCCTAGGGGACAGGGTAACGGACGAGCAGTACTTC.

This clone was picked up many times. The chain links TRBV7-2 to TRBJ1-5; 7 nucleotides align to TRBD1. Germline V gene data show CDR1 as SGHTA and CDR2 as FQGNSA. J was trimmed by 3 bases and V by 3 bases; bases with no gene match: 5. The CDR3 loop spans 15 amino acids. DNA for the CDR3: TGTGCCAGCAGCTTTTCCGGGACAGTCAATCAGCCCCAGCATTTT. This translates into CASSFSGTVNQPQHF.

This clone came up many times. The rearrangement links TRBV27 to TRBJ2-1, with a tentative D call TRBD2 (6 bases). This CDR3 has 16 amino acids. V was clipped by 2 bases and J by 6 bases, with 17 bases between them. Germline V gene lookup returns CDR1 MNHEY and CDR2 SMNVEV (reference sequence). The chain's CDR3 is CASSLGRLVGSNEQFF. CDR3 nucleotide sequence: TGTGCCAGCAGTTTAGGGAGACTAGTTGGGAGCAATGAGCAGTTCTTC.